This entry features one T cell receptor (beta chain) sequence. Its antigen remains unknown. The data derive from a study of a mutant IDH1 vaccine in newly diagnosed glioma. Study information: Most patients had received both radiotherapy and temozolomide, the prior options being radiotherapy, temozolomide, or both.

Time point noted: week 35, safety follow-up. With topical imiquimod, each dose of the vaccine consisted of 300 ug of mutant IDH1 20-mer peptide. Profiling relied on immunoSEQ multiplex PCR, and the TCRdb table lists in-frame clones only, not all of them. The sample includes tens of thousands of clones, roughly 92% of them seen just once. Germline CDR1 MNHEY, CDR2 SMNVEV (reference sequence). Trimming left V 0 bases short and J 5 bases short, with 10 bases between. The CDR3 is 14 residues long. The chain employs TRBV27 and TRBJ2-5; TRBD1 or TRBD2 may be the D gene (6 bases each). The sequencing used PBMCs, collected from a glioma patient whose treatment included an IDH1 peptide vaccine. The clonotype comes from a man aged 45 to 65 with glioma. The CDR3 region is CASSLSGGRETQYF. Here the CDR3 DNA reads TGTGCCAGCAGTTTATCCGGGGGCCGGGAGACCCAGTACTTC.